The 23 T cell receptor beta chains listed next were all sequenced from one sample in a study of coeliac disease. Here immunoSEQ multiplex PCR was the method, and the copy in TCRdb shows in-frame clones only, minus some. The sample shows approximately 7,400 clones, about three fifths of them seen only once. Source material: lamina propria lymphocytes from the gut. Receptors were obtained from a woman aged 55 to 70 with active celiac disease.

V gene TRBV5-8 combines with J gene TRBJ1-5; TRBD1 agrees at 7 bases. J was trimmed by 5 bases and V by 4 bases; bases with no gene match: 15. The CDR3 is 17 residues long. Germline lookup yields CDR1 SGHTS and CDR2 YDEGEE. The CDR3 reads CASSADRDTTIHQPQHF. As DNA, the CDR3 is TGTGCCAGCAGCGCAGACAGGGATACGACAATTCATCAGCCCCAGCATTTT.

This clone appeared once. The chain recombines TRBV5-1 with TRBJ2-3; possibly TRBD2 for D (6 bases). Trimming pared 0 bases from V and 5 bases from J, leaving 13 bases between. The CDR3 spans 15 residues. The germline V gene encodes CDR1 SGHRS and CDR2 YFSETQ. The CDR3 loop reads CASSLDGGTGDTQYF. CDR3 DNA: TGCGCCAGCAGCTTGGATGGGGGGACTGGAGATACGCAGTATTTT.

The CDR3: CAISGDWTNNQETQYF. The CDR3, as DNA: TGTGCCATCAGTGGGGACTGGACGAACAACCAAGAGACCCAGTACTTC. The rearrangement uses TRBV10-3 and TRBJ2-5, with D maybe TRBD2 (6 bases). Trimming removed 4 bases at V and 0 bases at J, with 15 bases between. The CDR3 extends over 16 amino acids. Germline CDR1 is ENHRY and CDR2 is SYGVKD.

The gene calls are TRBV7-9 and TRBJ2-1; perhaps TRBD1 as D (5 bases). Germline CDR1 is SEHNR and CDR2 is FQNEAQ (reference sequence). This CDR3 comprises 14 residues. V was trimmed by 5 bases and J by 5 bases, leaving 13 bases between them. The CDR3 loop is CASSNGHLNNEQFF. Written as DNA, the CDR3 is TGTGCCAGCAGCAACGGACACCTAAACAATGAGCAGTTCTTC.

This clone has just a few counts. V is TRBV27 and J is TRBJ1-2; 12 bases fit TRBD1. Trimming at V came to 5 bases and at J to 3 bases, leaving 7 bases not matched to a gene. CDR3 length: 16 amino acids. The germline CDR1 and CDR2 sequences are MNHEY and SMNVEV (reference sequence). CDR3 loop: CASSPLGQGAHYGYTF. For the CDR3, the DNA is TGTGCCAGCAGTCCATTGGGACAGGGGGCCCACTATGGCTACACCTTC.

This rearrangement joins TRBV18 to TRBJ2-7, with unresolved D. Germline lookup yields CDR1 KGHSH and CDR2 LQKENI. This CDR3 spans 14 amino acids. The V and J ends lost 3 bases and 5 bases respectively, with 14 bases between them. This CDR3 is CASSPEASWDEQYF. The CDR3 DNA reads TGTGCCAGCTCACCCGAGGCATCATGGGACGAGCAGTACTTC.

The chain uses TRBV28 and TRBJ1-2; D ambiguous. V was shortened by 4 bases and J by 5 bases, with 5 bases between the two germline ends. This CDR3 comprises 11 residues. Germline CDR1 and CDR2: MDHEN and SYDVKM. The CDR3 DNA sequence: TGTGCCAGCAGTTCGGTGTATGGCTACACCTTC. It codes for CASSSVYGYTF.

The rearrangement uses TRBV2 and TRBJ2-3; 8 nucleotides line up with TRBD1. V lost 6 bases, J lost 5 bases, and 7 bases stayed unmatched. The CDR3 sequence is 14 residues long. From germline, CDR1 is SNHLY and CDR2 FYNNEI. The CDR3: CASRTGGAQDTQYF. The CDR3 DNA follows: TGTGCCAGCAGAACAGGGGGTGCTCAAGATACGCAGTATTTT. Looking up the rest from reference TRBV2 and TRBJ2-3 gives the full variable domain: EPEVTQTPSHQVTQMGQEVILRCVPISNHLYFYWYRQILGQKVEFLVSFYNNEISEKSEIFDDQFSVERPDGSNFTLKIRSTKLEDSAMYFCASRTGGAQDTQYFGPGTRLTVL.

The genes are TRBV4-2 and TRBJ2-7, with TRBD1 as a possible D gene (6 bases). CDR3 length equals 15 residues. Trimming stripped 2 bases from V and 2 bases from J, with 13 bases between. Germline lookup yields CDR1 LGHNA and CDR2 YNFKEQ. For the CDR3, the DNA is TGTGCCAGCAGCCAAACCACAGGGCCGGCCTACGAGCAGTACTTC. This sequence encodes CASSQTTGPAYEQYF.

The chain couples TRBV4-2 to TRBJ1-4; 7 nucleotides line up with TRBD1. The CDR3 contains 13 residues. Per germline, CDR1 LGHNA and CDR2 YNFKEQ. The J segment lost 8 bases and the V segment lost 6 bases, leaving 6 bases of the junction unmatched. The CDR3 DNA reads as TGTGCCAGCAGTGGCCAGGGGGAGGAAAAACTGTTTTTT. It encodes CASSGQGEEKLFF.

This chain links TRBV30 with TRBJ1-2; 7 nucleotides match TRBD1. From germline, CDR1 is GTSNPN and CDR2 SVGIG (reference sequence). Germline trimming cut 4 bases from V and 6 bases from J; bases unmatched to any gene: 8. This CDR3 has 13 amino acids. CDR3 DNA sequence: TGTGCCTGGACCACCGGGACAGAAAATGGCTACACCTTC. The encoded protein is CAWTTGTENGYTF.

The DNA for the CDR3 is TGTGCCAGCAGCTTAGCCGGGAGTAACACCTACAATGAGCAGTTCTTC. This gives the protein CASSLAGSNTYNEQFF. The chain is built from TRBV11-3 and TRBJ2-1, with D maybe TRBD2 (6 bases). The CDR3 totals 16 residues. V was pared by 1 base and J by 2 bases, with 12 bases between. Germline CDR1 is SGHNT and CDR2 is YENEEA.

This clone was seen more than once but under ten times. The chain's CDR3 is CASRLMTEGYTF. The DNA of the CDR3 is TGTGCCAGTAGACTGATGACAGAGGGCTACACCTTC. The rearrangement joins TRBV19 to TRBJ1-2; a weak D match, TRBD1 (5 bases). V shed 6 bases and J shed 8 bases, with 13 bases lying between them. Per the germline V gene, CDR1 is LNHDA and CDR2 is SQIVND (reference sequence). The CDR3 runs 12 residues.

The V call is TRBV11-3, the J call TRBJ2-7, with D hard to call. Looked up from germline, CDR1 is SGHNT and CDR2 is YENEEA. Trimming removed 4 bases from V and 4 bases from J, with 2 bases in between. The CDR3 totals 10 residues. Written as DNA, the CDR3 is TGTGCCAGCAGCTCGTACGAGCAGTACTTC. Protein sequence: CASSSYEQYF.

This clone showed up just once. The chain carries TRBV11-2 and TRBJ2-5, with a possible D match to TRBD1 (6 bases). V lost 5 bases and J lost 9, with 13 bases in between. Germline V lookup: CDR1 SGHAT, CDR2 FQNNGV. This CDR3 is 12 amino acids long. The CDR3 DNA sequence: TGTGCCAGCAGCCGTGATCAGGGGTCCCAGTACTTC. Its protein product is CASSRDQGSQYF.

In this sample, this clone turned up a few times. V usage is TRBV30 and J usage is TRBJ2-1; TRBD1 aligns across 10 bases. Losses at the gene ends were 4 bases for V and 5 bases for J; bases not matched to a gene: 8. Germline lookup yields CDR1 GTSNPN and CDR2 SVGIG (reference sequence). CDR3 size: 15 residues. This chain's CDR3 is CAWKFRDRGHNEQFF. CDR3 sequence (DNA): TGTGCCTGGAAGTTCAGGGACAGGGGCCACAATGAGCAGTTCTTC.

The chain's CDR3 is CASSFRSGLDTQYF. The DNA of the CDR3 is TGTGCCAGCAGCTTCCGATCAGGGTTGGATACGCAGTATTTT. V is TRBV11-1 and J is TRBJ2-3; D is perhaps TRBD1 (5 bases). Looked up from germline, CDR1 is SGHAT and CDR2 is FQDESV (reference sequence). The ends were cut back, 3 bases at V and 6 bases at J, with 13 bases in the middle. This CDR3 is 14 amino acids long. Variable domain in full (rest from reference TRBV11-1 and TRBJ2-3): EAEVAQSPRYKITEKSQAVAFWCDPISGHATLYWYRQILGQGPELLVQFQDESVVDDSQLPKDRFSAERLKGVDSTLKIQPAELGDSAMYLCASSFRSGLDTQYFGPGTRLTVL.

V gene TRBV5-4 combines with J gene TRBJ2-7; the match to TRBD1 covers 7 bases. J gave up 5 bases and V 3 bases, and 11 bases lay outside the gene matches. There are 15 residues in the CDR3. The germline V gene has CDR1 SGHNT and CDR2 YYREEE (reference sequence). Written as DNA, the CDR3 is TGTGCCAGCAGCTCCGTATTACAGGGGAATCACGAGCAGTACTTC. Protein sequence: CASSSVLQGNHEQYF.

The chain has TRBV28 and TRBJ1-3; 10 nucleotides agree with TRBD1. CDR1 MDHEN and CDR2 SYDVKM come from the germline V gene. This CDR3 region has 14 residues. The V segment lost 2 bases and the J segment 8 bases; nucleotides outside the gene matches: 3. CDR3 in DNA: TGTGCCAGCAGTTTACCCGGACAGGGGGACACCATATATTTT. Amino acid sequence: CASSLPGQGDTIYF. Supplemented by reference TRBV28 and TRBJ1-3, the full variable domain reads DVKVTQSSRYLVKRTGEKVFLECVQDMDHENMFWYRQDPGLGLRLIYFSYDVKMKEKGDIPEGYSVSREKKERFSLILESASTNQTSMYLCASSLPGQGDTIYFGEGSWLTVV.

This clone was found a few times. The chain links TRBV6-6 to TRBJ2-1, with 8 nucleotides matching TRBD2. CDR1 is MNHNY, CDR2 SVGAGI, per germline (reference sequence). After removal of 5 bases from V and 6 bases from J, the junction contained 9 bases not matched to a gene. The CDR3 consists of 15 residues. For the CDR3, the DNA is TGTGCCAGCAGTGCCGGGACTAGTGGCACCAATGAGCAGTTCTTC. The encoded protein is CASSAGTSGTNEQFF.

The CDR3 spells CASSLGSTGRDTQYF. CDR3 nucleotide sequence: TGTGCCAGCAGCTTAGGGTCGACAGGGCGAGATACGCAGTATTTT. This rearrangement joins TRBV7-2 to TRBJ2-3; TRBD1 matches 7 bases. CDR3 size: 15 residues. From germline, CDR1 is SGHTA and CDR2 FQGNSA. Germline trimming cut 1 base from V and 5 bases from J; bases unmatched to any gene: 6.

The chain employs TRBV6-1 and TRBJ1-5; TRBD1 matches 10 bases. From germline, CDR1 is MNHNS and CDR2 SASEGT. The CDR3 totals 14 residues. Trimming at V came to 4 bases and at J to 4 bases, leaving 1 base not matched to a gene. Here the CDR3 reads CASSGTGGNQPQHF. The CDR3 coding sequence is TGTGCCAGCAGTGGGACAGGGGGAAATCAGCCCCAGCATTTT.

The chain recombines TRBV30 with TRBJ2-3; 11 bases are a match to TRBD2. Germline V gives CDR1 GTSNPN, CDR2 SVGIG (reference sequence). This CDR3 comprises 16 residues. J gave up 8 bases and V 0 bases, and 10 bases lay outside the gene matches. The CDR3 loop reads CAWSVSSGRPFSTQYF. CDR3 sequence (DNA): TGTGCCTGGAGTGTTTCTAGCGGGAGGCCCTTTAGTACGCAGTATTTT.